This T cell receptor (beta chain) was sequenced in a study of blood T cell repertoires in COVID-19. Study summary: The analysed material was cDNA or gDNA that came from T cells, B-cell-depleted T cells, or PBMCs.

Assay used: immunoSEQ multiplex PCR; TCRdb lists only in-frame clones, some missing. The sample yields 150,000 or so clones, around 90% seen once. The CDR3 has 12 amino acids. Trimming stripped 3 bases from V and 1 base from J, with 3 bases between. From germline, CDR1 is LGHDT and CDR2 YNNKEL (reference sequence). Material for sequencing was PBMCs or T cells enriched from blood (not recorded which). V gene TRBV3-1 (or the pseudogene TRBV3-2) combines with J gene TRBJ1-1; D not certain. The source is a woman aged 40 to 55 who had been exposed to COVID-19. CDR3: CASSHRNTEAFF. The CDR3, as DNA: TGTGCCAGCAGCCACAGGAACACTGAAGCTTTCTTT.